This record looks at one T cell receptor beta chain sequence and its context. Its antigen is currently unknown. The sample originates from a study of T cell responses to AZD1222 COVID-19 vaccine. About the research overall: Researchers grouped second doses given at about 4 or about 12 weeks into one pool. Whole-study findings and limits: Females made up more of the donors, who were largely white British, and clonal diversity may have come out too low. Spike-wide vaccine-associated CD4 TCRs dominated at 160-218 and 743-854. The repertoires were collected only after the peak T cell response.

TCRdb's table, derived via immunoSEQ multiplex PCR, lists solely in-frame clones and lacks some. The sample holds roughly 150,000 clones; around nine tenths are singletons and the top ten take roughly 1.6%. CDR1 is SGDLS, CDR2 YYNGEE, per germline. The V gene lost 0 bases and the J gene lost 4 bases, with 10 bases spanning the gap. The CDR3 extends over 15 amino acids. The sequence derives from an adult in good health. The sequenced sample was peripheral blood, obtained on day 0 of AZD1222 vaccination. The rearrangement links TRBV9 to TRBJ2-2, with D unclear. For the CDR3, the DNA is TGTGCCAGCAGCGTAGGCAGGCGCGGCACCGGGGAGCTGTTTTTT. Its protein is CASSVGRRGTGELFF. The whole variable domain, remainder taken from reference TRBV9 and TRBJ2-2, is DSGVTQTPKHLITATGQRVTLRCSPRSGDLSVYWYQQSLDQGLQFLIQYYNGEERAKGNILERFSAQQFPDLHSELNLSSLELGDSALYFCASSVGRRGTGELFFGEGSRLTVL.